This TCR beta chain appears in the sequencing data of a study of blood T cell repertoires in COVID-19. Participants, about 18 to 90 years old, spanned 24 US areas. Cohort allocation depended upon clinical history that participants reported. V gave up 5 bases and J gave up 0 bases, with 13 bases separating them. Germline-derived CDR1 and CDR2 are KGHSH and LQKENI. CDR3 length equals 16 residues. Methods used by the authors: Reference gene primers were amplified, and this amplification served to estimate nucleated cell counts. Repertoires were generated with immunoSEQ multiplex PCR, while TCRdb's copy carries only in-frame clones and drops some. For V, J and clone size, that table is used; D and trimming come from the DNA. Altogether about 410,000 clones are present, about 90% being singletons, with the ten largest covering less than 2%.

Sequenced input: PBMCs or T cells enriched from blood (not recorded which). This clonotype originated in a woman in her thirties who had recovered from COVID-19. V is TRBV18 and J is TRBJ2-2; D may be TRBD1 (6 bases). The CDR3 sequence is CASSFDRFSNTGELFF. CDR3 DNA sequence: TGTGCCAGCTCATTCGACAGGTTTTCGAACACCGGGGAGCTGTTTTTT.